One and the same sample provided the 11 T cell receptor beta chains below, sequenced in a study of blood T cell repertoires in COVID-19. Repertoires were generated with immunoSEQ multiplex PCR, while TCRdb's copy carries only in-frame clones and drops some. The table includes approximately 160,000 clones, 70% to 90% detected once. Specimen: peripheral blood. The origin of the receptors is a man aged 45 to 65 with active or convalescent COVID-19.

The genes are TRBV24-1 and TRBJ2-3, with D perhaps matching TRBD2 (5 bases). The CDR3 spans 15 residues. Per the germline V gene, CDR1 is KGHDR and CDR2 is SFDVKD. The V and J ends lost 7 bases and 4 bases respectively, with 17 bases between them. CDR3: CATRTRSGGADTQYF. DNA for the CDR3: TGTGCCACCAGAACTCGGAGCGGAGGAGCAGATACGCAGTATTTT.

The chain employs TRBV20-1 and TRBJ2-7; D might be TRBD2 (5 bases). There are 11 residues in the CDR3. The germline V gene has CDR1 DFQATT and CDR2 SNEGSKA (reference sequence). Trimming shortened V by 7 bases and J by 6 bases, and 13 bases separated the two germline ends. CDR3 bases: TGCAGTGTTAACCACGGAGGCGAGCAGTACTTC. Protein sequence: CSVNHGGEQYF.

This chain joins TRBV2 and TRBJ1-4; no definite D call. Trimming pared 5 bases from V and 9 bases from J, leaving 10 bases between. The germline V gene has CDR1 SNHLY and CDR2 FYNNEI. The CDR3 sequence is 12 residues long. The CDR3 DNA sequence: TGTGCCAGCAGTCGTGGGCCTCAAAAACTGTTTTTT. Amino acids: CASSRGPQKLFF. Full variable domain (rest looked up from reference TRBV2 and TRBJ1-4): EPEVTQTPSHQVTQMGQEVILRCVPISNHLYFYWYRQILGQKVEFLVSFYNNEISEKSEIFDDQFSVERPDGSNFTLKIRSTKLEDSAMYFCASSRGPQKLFFGSGTQLSVL.

This clone has a single count. The chain links TRBV5-5 to TRBJ1-3, with D perhaps matching TRBD1 (5 bases). The V gene's germline CDR1 is SGHKS and CDR2 YYEKEE (reference sequence). The V end lost 0 bases, the J end lost 4 bases, and 11 bases lay between the germline ends. The CDR3 has 15 amino acids. The CDR3 region is CASSLDDSAGNTIYF. DNA for the CDR3: TGTGCCAGCAGCTTGGATGACAGCGCGGGAAACACCATATATTTT.

The J gene is TRBJ1-4, the V gene TRBV2; 7 bases are shared with TRBD1. The length of the CDR3 is 16 residues. Per the germline V gene, CDR1 is SNHLY and CDR2 is FYNNEI. The V segment lost 5 bases and the J segment 8 bases; nucleotides outside the gene matches: 14. In DNA form, the CDR3 reads TGTGCCAGCAGTCTCTCGACAGGGCTCGAGAAGGAAAAACTGTTTTTT. It yields the protein CASSLSTGLEKEKLFF.

This clone has a single count. CDR3 nucleotides: TGTGCCAGCAGCTTAGACAGGGGGAACTATGGCTACACCTTC. Its translation is CASSLDRGNYGYTF. The gene calls are TRBV11-2 and TRBJ1-2; 7 bases agree with TRBD1. The V and J ends lost 0 bases and 2 bases, in that order; junction bases with no gene match: 0. Germline V CDR1 and CDR2: SGHAT, FQNNGV. The CDR3 has 14 residues.

This chain links TRBV5-4 with TRBJ2-2; no clear D. V was cut by 1 base and J by 7 bases, with 5 bases left in between. Germline loops: CDR1 SGHNT, CDR2 YYREEE (reference sequence). CDR3 size: 12 residues. CDR3 in DNA: TGTGCCAGCAGCTTGCCGGGCGGGGAGCTGTTTTTT. Translation gives CASSLPGGELFF.

The chain carries TRBV19 and TRBJ1-1; maybe TRBD1 (6 bases). Trimming stripped 7 bases from V and 2 bases from J, with 23 bases between. Germline values: CDR1 LNHDA, CDR2 SQIVND (reference sequence). The CDR3 extends over 17 amino acids. The CDR3 DNA is TGTGCCAGTAATGGGGGCGCGGCCAGGGCTACAAACACTGAAGCTTTCTTT. It encodes CASNGGAARATNTEAFF. Combining the CDR3 with reference TRBV19 and TRBJ1-1 gives the whole variable domain DGGITQSPKYLFRKEGQNVTLSCEQNLNHDAMYWYRQDPGQGLRLIYYSQIVNDFQKGDIAEGYSVSREKKESFPLTVTSAQKNPTAFYLCASNGGAARATNTEAFFGQGTRLTVV.

J is TRBJ2-7 and V is TRBV5-6, with D possibly matching TRBD2 (5 bases). Germline V gene data show CDR1 as SGHDT and CDR2 as YYEEEE. V lost 5 bases, J lost 7 bases, and 28 bases lay in between. The CDR3 totals 17 residues. In DNA, the CDR3 is TGTGCCAGCAGGCCCCGAGGGTCGGACGGATTGGTGGGGGAGCAGTACTTC. Translation gives CASRPRGSDGLVGEQYF. Supplemented by reference TRBV5-6 and TRBJ2-7, the full variable domain reads DAGVTQSPTHLIKTRGQQVTLRCSPKSGHDTVSWYQQALGQGPQFIFQYYEEEERQRGNFPDRFSGHQFPNYSSELNVNALLLGDSALYLCASRPRGSDGLVGEQYFGPGTRLTVT.

This clone appeared once. This chain links TRBV10-3 with TRBJ2-3; a weak D match, TRBD2 (6 bases). Germline CDR1 is ENHRY and CDR2 is SYGVKD. CDR3 length: 14 amino acids. With 4 bases removed from V and 2 bases from J, the gap between germline ends came to 10 bases. In DNA form, the CDR3 reads TGTGCCATCAGTGGGACGGGAGACACAGATACGCAGTATTTT. Its protein is CAISGTGDTDTQYF.

This clone was seen a few times. This chain links TRBV5-1 with TRBJ2-7; 7 bases align to TRBD2. The CDR3 is 15 amino acids. The junction had 4 bases not matched to a gene; V was cut back by 0 bases and J by 1 base. From germline, CDR1 is SGHRS and CDR2 YFSETQ. The CDR3, as DNA: TGCGCCAGCAGCTTGGGAGCGGGATATTCCTACGAGCAGTACTTC. Translation gives CASSLGAGYSYEQYF.